A single sample gave rise to the 4 T cell receptor beta chains below, sequenced in a study of cytomegalovirus exposure and HLA in healthy donors. PCR involved 60 Vbeta and 13 Jbeta primers. The protocol was immunoSEQ multiplex PCR, while the TCRdb copy is restricted to in-frame clones and leaves out a portion. This table lists 60,000 to 80,000 clones. The specimen was PBMCs. These receptors originate from a man in his forties in good health and CMV-seronegative.

The chain has TRBV7-9 and TRBJ1-2; 7 nucleotides agree with TRBD1. Germline V lookup: CDR1 SEHNR, CDR2 FQNEAQ (reference sequence). V dropped 0 bases and J dropped 6; count of bases not matched to a gene: 7. The CDR3 is 15 residues long. The CDR3 DNA is TGTGCCAGCAGCTTAGCCGACAGGGAGCTGGATGGCTACACCTTC. Its protein product is CASSLADRELDGYTF.

This sequence joins TRBV30 and TRBJ1-5, with D possibly TRBD1 on 6 matching bases. Per the germline V gene, CDR1 is GTSNPN and CDR2 is SVGIG (reference sequence). The CDR3 is 13 residues long. Trimming took off 0 bases at V and 12 bases at J, with 15 bases between the two ends. The CDR3 DNA reads as TGTGCCTGGAGTGTACTTCCGGCAGGGGTCCAGCATTTT. It is translated as CAWSVLPAGVQHF.

The rearrangement joins TRBV5-4 to TRBJ1-1; 8 bases are a match to TRBD1. The CDR3 runs 16 residues. V was clipped by 4 bases and J by 4 bases; unmatched bases: 12. Germline CDR1 SGHNT, CDR2 YYREEE (reference sequence). The CDR3 protein is CASSHGQGPGSTEAFF. The CDR3 DNA reads TGTGCCAGCAGCCACGGACAGGGCCCGGGTAGCACTGAAGCTTTCTTT.

This chain uses TRBV4-1 with TRBJ2-2; the D gene is possibly TRBD2 (5 bases). Germline V gene lookup returns CDR1 MGHRA and CDR2 YSYEKL. V was clipped by 4 bases and J by 7 bases, with 19 bases between them. The CDR3 has 16 residues. CDR3 loop: CASSRAPGGSGGELFF. CDR3 nucleotide sequence: TGCGCCAGCAGCCGAGCCCCTGGCGGGTCCGGCGGGGAGCTGTTTTTT.